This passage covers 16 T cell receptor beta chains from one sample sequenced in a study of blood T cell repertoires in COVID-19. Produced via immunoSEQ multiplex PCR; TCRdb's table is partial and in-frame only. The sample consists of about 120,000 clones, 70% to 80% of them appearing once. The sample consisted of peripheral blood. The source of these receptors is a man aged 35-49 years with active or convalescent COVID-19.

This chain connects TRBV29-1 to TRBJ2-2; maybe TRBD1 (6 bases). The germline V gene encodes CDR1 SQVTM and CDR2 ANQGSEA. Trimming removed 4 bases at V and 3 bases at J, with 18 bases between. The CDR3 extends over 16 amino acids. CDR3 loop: CSVAGPATGYTGELFF. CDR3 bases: TGCAGCGTTGCGGGTCCCGCGACAGGTTACACCGGGGAGCTGTTTTTT.

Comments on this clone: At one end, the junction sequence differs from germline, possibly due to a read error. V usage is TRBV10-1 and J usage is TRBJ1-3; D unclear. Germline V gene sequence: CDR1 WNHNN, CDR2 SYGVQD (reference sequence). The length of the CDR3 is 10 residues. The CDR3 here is CARSGNTIYF. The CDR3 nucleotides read TGCGCCAGGAGTGGAAACACCATATATTTT.

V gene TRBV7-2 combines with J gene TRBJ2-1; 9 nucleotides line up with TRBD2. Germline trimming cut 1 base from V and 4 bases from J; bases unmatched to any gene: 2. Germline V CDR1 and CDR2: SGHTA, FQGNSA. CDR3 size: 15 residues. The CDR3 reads CASSLGLAGYNEQFF. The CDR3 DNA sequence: TGTGCCAGCAGCTTAGGTCTAGCGGGGTACAATGAGCAGTTCTTC.

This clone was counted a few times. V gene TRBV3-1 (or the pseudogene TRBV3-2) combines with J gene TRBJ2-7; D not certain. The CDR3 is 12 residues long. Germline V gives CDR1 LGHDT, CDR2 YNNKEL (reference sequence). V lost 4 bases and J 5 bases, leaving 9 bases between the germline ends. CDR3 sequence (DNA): TGTGCCAGCAGCCCCAGCAGGAACGAGCAGTACTTC. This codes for CASSPSRNEQYF.

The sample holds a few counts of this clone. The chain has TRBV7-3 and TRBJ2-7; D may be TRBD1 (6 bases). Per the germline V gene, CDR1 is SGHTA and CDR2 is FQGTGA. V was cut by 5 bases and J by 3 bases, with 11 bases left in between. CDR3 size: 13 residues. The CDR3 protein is CASSTGNDYEQYF. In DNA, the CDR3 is TGTGCCAGCAGCACAGGGAATGACTACGAGCAGTACTTC.

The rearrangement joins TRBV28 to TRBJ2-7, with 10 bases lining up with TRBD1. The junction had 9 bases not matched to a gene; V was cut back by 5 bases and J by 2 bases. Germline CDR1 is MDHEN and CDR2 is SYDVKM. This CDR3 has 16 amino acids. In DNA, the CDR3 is TGTGCCAGCAGTCCCTCCCGAGGACAGGGGGCCTACGAGCAGTACTTC. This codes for CASSPSRGQGAYEQYF.

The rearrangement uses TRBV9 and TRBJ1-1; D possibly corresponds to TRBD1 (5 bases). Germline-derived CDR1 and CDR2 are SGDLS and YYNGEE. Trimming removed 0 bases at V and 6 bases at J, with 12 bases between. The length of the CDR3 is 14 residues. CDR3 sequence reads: CASSVVAGNSEAFF. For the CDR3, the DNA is TGTGCCAGCAGCGTAGTGGCAGGGAATTCTGAAGCTTTCTTT.

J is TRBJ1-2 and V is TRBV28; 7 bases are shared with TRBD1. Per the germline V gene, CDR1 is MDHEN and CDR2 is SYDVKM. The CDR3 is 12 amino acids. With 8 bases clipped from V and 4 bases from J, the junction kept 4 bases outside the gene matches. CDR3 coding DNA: TGTGCCAGCGCCGGGACAGCCTATGGCTACACCTTC. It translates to CASAGTAYGYTF.

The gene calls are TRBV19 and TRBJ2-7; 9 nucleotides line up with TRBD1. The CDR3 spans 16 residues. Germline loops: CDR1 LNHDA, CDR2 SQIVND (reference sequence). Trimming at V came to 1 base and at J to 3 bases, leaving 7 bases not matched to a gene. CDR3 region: CASSIVPGTGRYEQYF. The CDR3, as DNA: TGTGCCAGTAGTATAGTACCCGGGACAGGGCGCTACGAGCAGTACTTC.

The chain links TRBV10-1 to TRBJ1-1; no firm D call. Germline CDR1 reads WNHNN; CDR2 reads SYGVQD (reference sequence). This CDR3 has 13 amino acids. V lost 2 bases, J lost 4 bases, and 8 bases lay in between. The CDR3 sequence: CASSENQFTEAFF. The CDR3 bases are TGCGCCAGCAGTGAGAACCAGTTCACTGAAGCTTTCTTT.

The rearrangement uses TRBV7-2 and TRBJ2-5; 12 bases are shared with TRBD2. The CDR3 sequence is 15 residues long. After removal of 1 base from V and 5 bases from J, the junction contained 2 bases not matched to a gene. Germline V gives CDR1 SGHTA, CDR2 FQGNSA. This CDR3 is CASSLELAGGETQYF. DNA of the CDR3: TGTGCCAGCAGCTTAGAACTAGCGGGAGGTGAGACCCAGTACTTC.

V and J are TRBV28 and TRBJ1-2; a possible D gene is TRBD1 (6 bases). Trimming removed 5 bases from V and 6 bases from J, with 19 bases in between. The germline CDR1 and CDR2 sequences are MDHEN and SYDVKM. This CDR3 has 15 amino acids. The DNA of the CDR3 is TGTGCCAGCAGTAGCCGGGACAACTTCTGGCATGGCTACACCTTC. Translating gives CASSSRDNFWHGYTF.

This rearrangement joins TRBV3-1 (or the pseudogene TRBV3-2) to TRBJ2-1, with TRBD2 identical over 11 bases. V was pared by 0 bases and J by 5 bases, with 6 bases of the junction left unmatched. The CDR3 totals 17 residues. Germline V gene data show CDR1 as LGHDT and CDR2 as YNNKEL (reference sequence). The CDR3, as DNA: TGTGCCAGCAGCCAAGATCGAGGGACTAGCGGAAACAATGAGCAGTTCTTC. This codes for CASSQDRGTSGNNEQFF.

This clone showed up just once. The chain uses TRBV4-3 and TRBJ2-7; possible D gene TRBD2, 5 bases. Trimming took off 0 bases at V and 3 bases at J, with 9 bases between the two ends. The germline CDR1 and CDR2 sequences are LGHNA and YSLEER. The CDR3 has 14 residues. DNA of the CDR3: TGCGCCAGCAGCCAAGATCTGAGCGGCTACGAGCAGTACTTC. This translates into CASSQDLSGYEQYF.

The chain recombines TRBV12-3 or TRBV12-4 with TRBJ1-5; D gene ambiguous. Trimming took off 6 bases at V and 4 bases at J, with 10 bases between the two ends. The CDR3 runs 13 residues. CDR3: CASSPRGNQPQHF. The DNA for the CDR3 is TGTGCCAGCAGCCCCCGGGGTAATCAGCCCCAGCATTTT.

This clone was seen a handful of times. This chain's CDR3 is CASSPLQGPEAFF. The CDR3 coding sequence is TGTGCCAGCTCACCTCTACAGGGCCCTGAAGCTTTCTTT. This chain uses TRBV18 with TRBJ1-1; possible D gene TRBD1, 6 bases. Looked up from germline, CDR1 is KGHSH and CDR2 is LQKENI. V was trimmed by 3 bases and J by 6 bases, leaving 11 bases between them. This CDR3 has 13 amino acids.